A single sample is the source of the 8 T cell receptor beta chains below, sequenced in a study of response to subunit inactivated influenza vaccine. TCRdb re-called the RT-PCR reads with MiXCR, one entry per CDR3 protein. The top ten clones hold 6.5% to 8% of a sample with some 600,000 distinct CDR3 sequences, 14% of them seen once. The sample here was PBMCs from blood, taken 14 to 15 days before vaccination. Receptor source: a man aged 45 to 65 who received an inactivated influenza vaccine.

This clonotype has a handful of counts. V gene TRBV29-1 combines with J gene TRBJ2-3; 11 bases match TRBD2. Per germline, CDR1 SQVTM and CDR2 ANQGSEA. This CDR3 is built from 14 residues. The V segment lost 7 bases and the J segment 1 base; nucleotides outside the gene matches: 4. In nucleotides, the CDR3 is TGCAGCGGGGAGACTAGCGGGGGCACAGATACGCAGTATTTT. It translates to CSGETSGGTDTQYF.

V and J are TRBV29-1 and TRBJ2-3, with TRBD1 identical over 7 bases. V shed 0 bases and J 5 bases; nucleotides not matched to a gene: 5. The CDR3 contains 14 residues. Per germline, CDR1 SQVTM and CDR2 ANQGSEA. CDR3 coding DNA: TGCAGCGTTGAAGAGGGACAGACCAGAGATACGCAGTATTTT. Its translation is CSVEEGQTRDTQYF.

This clonotype was observed a handful of times. The chain recombines TRBV2 with TRBJ2-4, with TRBD1 matching 10 bases. This CDR3 spans 15 amino acids. Germline-derived CDR1 and CDR2 are SNHLY and FYNNEI. V trimming: 8 bases; J trimming: 5 bases; junction bases outside the gene matches: 9. This CDR3 is CASYLGQGIQNIQYF. In DNA form, the CDR3 reads TGTGCCAGCTATTTGGGACAGGGGATCCAAAACATTCAGTACTTC.

This clonotype was seen only a few times. The chain employs TRBV2 and TRBJ2-2; D gene uncertain. Deletions cut 9 bases from V and 2 bases from J, with 10 bases between. The germline CDR1 and CDR2 sequences are SNHLY and FYNNEI. The CDR3 is 13 residues long. The CDR3 DNA sequence: TGTGCCAGAGGACGAGAAAACACCGGGGAGCTGTTTTTT. Translated, it gives CARGRENTGELFF.

This clonotype was seen a few times. This chain uses TRBV5-1 with TRBJ1-2, with D possibly matching TRBD1 (5 bases). V lost 3 bases and J lost 8, with 20 bases in between. The CDR3 contains 15 residues. Germline CDR1 and CDR2: SGHRS and YFSETQ. CDR3 sequence: CASSSGLGRDEGYTF. For the CDR3, the DNA is TGCGCCAGCAGCTCGGGCTTAGGACGGGACGAGGGCTACACCTTC. The complete variable domain, with remaining parts taken from reference TRBV5-1 and TRBJ1-2, reads KAGVTQTPRYLIKTRGQQVTLSCSPISGHRSVSWYQQTPGQGLQFLFEYFSETQRNKGNFPGRFSGRQFSNSRSEMNVSTLELGDSALYLCASSSGLGRDEGYTFGSGTRLTVV.

CDR3 nucleotides: TGTGCCAGCAGCTGGAGAGAGGGTTTGGCTTTCTTT. Translating gives CASSWREGLAFF. This chain joins TRBV11-2 and TRBJ1-1; D not certain. The CDR3 has 12 amino acids. From germline, CDR1 is SGHAT and CDR2 FQNNGV. Deletions cut 4 bases from V and 11 bases from J, with 14 bases between.

In this sample, this clonotype turned up once. V usage is TRBV7-9 and J usage is TRBJ2-5, with 10 positions matching TRBD2. CDR1 SEHNR and CDR2 FQNEAQ come from the germline V gene (reference sequence). With 2 bases clipped from V and 0 bases from J, the junction kept 3 bases outside the gene matches. The CDR3 totals 16 residues. The CDR3 reads CASSLPSGSYQETQYF. DNA of the CDR3: TGTGCCAGCAGCTTACCTAGCGGGAGCTACCAAGAGACCCAGTACTTC.

The J gene is TRBJ2-7, the V gene TRBV7-9; 15 nucleotides agree with TRBD2. Germline trimming cut 1 base from V and 0 bases from J; bases unmatched to any gene: 1. Germline assignment: CDR1 SEHNR and CDR2 FQNEAQ (reference sequence). The CDR3 extends over 17 amino acids. CDR3 protein: CASSLGTSGGVSYEQYF. The CDR3 nucleotides are TGTGCCAGCAGCTTAGGGACTAGCGGGGGGGTCTCCTACGAGCAGTACTTC.